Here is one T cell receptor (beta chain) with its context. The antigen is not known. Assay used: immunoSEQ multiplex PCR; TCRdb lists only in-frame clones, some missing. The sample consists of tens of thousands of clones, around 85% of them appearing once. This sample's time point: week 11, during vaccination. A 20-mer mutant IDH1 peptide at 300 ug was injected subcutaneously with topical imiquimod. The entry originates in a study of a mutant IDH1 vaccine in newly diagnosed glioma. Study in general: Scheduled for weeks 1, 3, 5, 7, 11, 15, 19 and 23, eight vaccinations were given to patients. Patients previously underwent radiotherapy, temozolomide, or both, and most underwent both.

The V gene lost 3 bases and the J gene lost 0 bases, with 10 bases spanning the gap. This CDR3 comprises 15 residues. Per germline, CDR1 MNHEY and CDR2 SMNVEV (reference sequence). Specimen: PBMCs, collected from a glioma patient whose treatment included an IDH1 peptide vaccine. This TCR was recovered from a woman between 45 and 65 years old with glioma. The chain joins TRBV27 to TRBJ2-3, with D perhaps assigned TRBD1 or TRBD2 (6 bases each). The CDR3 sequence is CASSFGGLSTDTQYF. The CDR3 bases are TGTGCCAGCAGTTTCGGGGGCCTGAGCACAGATACGCAGTATTTT.